Listed here is a single TCR beta chain. The antigen is unknown. The entry originates in a study of OX40 agonist ivuxolimab in advanced cancers. Study background: Patients were dosed intravenously with ivuxolimab at 0.01 to 10 mg/kg every 2 weeks. General study points: No antigen was identified for the clonally expanded peripheral T cells.

Individuals having autoimmune disease history or systemic immunosuppression were not enrolled. The germline V and J ends were trimmed by 5 bases and 5 bases, with 14 bases remaining between them. Germline V gene lookup returns CDR1 SGHVS and CDR2 FNYEAQ. This CDR3 has 14 amino acids. Only in-frame clones appear in the TCRdb table, and some are missing; sequencing was by immunoSEQ multiplex PCR. The sample records 50,000 to 75,000 clones, roughly 86% being singletons. The chain couples TRBV7-6 to TRBJ2-3, with unresolved D. The sequencing used CD4+ or CD8+ T cells sorted from blood, collected in a trial of the OX40 agonist ivuxolimab. The receptor was isolated from an adult with an advanced solid tumor such as melanoma, head and neck, liver or kidney cancer. CDR3 DNA sequence: TGTGCCAGCAGCGCACCAAACATCCGAGATACGCAGTATTTT. Its protein product is CASSAPNIRDTQYF.